A selection of T cell receptor beta chains follows, all from one sample in a study of PD-1 blockade in classical Hodgkin lymphoma. This table comes from immunoSEQ multiplex PCR, and its TCRdb copy is limited to in-frame clones, with some not included. The sample yields 20,000 to 25,000 clones, 85% to 95% seen once. Sequencing was performed on CD4+ T cells from blood. These receptors were collected from a human donor with classical Hodgkin lymphoma. CDR3s include the opening cysteine and the closing phenylalanine or tryptophan. Each record gives: V gene, D gene, clone size, J gene, CDR3 DNA, CDR3 protein. The D gene is left open where the match is weak. Clone size, where shown, is once, few, many, or a class for clones that have expanded.

TRBV4-1	-	-	TRBJ2-3	TGCGCCAGCAGTCTCGGCGGTACGCAGTATTTT	CASSLGGTQYF
TRBV19	-	few	TRBJ1-6	TGTGCCAGTAACCGGATTAATTCACCCCTCCACTTT	CASNRINSPLHF
TRBV6-1	TRBD1	few	TRBJ1-2	TGTGCCATTTCCGGACAGGGCCGTTGGGATGGCTACACCTTC	CAISGQGRWDGYTF
TRBV19	TRBD2	-	TRBJ2-3	TGTGCCAGTAGTATAGTTGGAGCGGGGGGTAGACATACGCAGTATTTT	CASSIVGAGGRHTQYF
TRBV5-1	-	-	TRBJ2-1	TGCGCCAGCAGCTTCAGGTTCTCCTCCTACAATGAGCAGTTCTTC	CASSFRFSSYNEQFF
TRBV19	-	-	TRBJ1-1	TGTGCCAGTAGTATAGATCCCGGGACAACGGCTTTCTTT	CASSIDPGTTAFF
TRBV18	-	-	TRBJ2-7	TGTGCCAGCTCACCGGGGGCGGCATACTACGAGCAGTACTTC	CASSPGAAYYEQYF
TRBV30	-	-	TRBJ1-1	TGTGCCTGGAGTGTGCAGGGGAACGCTGAAGCTTTCTTT	CAWSVQGNAEAFF
TRBV7-9	TRBD1	-	TRBJ2-4	TGTGCCAGCAGCTTAGGCTCGCGGGACAGGGGAAGGGGCATTCAGTACTTC	CASSLGSRDRGRGIQYF
TRBV5-6	-	-	TRBJ1-1	TGTGCCAGCAGCTTGGACCTGAACACTGAAGCTTTCTTT	CASSLDLNTEAFF
TRBV7-9	-	once	TRBJ2-3	TGTGCCAGTGGGCCGCAGTATTTT	CASGPQYF
TRBV5-4	-	-	TRBJ1-3	TGTGCCAGCAGCAACGGCGTCAGGGTACCGTCTGGAAACACCATATATTTT	CASSNGVRVPSGNTIYF
TRBV10-3	TRBD1	-	TRBJ2-7	TGTGCCATCAGTGATTCCGGGACAGGGTCCTACGAGCAGTACTTC	CAISDSGTGSYEQYF
TRBV7-8	TRBD2	-	TRBJ2-5	TGTGCCAGCAGCCGAGCGGGGGGGCGGGAGACCCAGTACTTC	CASSRAGGRETQYF
TRBV5-6	TRBD2	-	TRBJ2-5	TGTGCCAGCAGCTTGGCCATACTAGCGGATTCCCAAGAGACCCAGTACTTC	CASSLAILADSQETQYF
TRBV30	TRBD2	-	TRBJ2-2	TGTGCCTGGAGCGAGGGACTAGCGGGAGCCGGGGAGCTGTTTTTT	CAWSEGLAGAGELFF
TRBV14	-	-	TRBJ1-2	TGTGCCAGCAGCCAAGAAGGGGGAGTCTATGGCTACACCTTC	CASSQEGGVYGYTF
TRBV27	TRBD1	-	TRBJ2-7	TGTGCCAGCAGTTCGGTGGGGCAGGGGGCCTACGAGCAGTACTTC	CASSSVGQGAYEQYF
TRBV5-6	-	once	TRBJ1-6	TGTGCCAGCAACCTCCTAGGGCAGCATAATTCACCCCTCCACTTT	CASNLLGQHNSPLHF
TRBV28	TRBD1	-	TRBJ2-1	TGTGCCAGCAGAAGTGGAGGGACAGGGGACGATGAGCAGTTCTTC	CASRSGGTGDDEQFF
TRBV6-1	-	-	TRBJ2-1	TGTGCCAGCAGTGGAGAGGGCGGAACTGGAGGGGACAATGAGCAGTTCTTC	CASSGEGGTGGDNEQFF
TRBV27	TRBD2	-	TRBJ2-7	TGTGCCAGCAGTTCCCCGGGACTAGCGGGAGTACACGAGCAGTACTTC	CASSSPGLAGVHEQYF
TRBV28	TRBD2	-	TRBJ2-5	TGTGCCAGCAGTTTACCGAGCACCGGGACTAGCGGGGACCCCATGGAGACCCAGTACTTC	CASSLPSTGTSGDPMETQYF
TRBV7-9	-	-	TRBJ2-6	TGTGCCAGCAGCGCAGGGGGGTCTGGGGCCAACGTCCTGACTTTC	CASSAGGSGANVLTF
TRBV7-9	-	-	TRBJ1-4	TGTGCCAGCAGCTTAGCTTTTAGGTCAACTAATGAAAAACTGTTTTTT	CASSLAFRSTNEKLFF
TRBV19	-	-	TRBJ2-5	TGTGCCAGTAGTATGGGGTTGGAACTACTCAGAGAGACCCAGTACTTC	CASSMGLELLRETQYF
TRBV5-5	-	-	TRBJ2-3	TGTGCCAGCAGCTACACAGATACGCAGTATTTT	CASSYTDTQYF
TRBV6-5	-	-	TRBJ1-3	TGTGCCAGCAGGGGCCGAGGTGGAAACACCATATATTTT	CASRGRGGNTIYF
TRBV6-5	-	-	TRBJ2-7	TGTGCCAGCACGACCAGGGACCAGCAGTACTTC	CASTTRDQQYF
TRBV15	-	-	TRBJ2-7	TGTGCCACCAGCAGAGGGGCGGACGAGCAGTACTTC	CATSRGADEQYF